The present entry profiles one T cell receptor (beta chain) with its context. The specificity of this receptor is unknown. Within one base of it there is no much larger clone, and no base qualities were kept. The data belong to a study of Graves' ophthalmopathy and Graves' hyperthyroidism (dated by TCRdb to the late 2010s). Regarding the study in general: Peripheral blood was collected at initial diagnosis, before any treatment. In six hyperthyroidism patients, the T-cell repertoire of thyroid tissue was compared with the T-cell repertoire of blood. In total, approximately 130 blood samples were TCR-sequenced: approximately 42 ophthalmopathy, over 70 hyperthyroidism and some 17 hyperthyroidism-to-ophthalmopathy patients. To tell Graves' ophthalmopathy apart from Graves' hyperthyroidism, and to predict which patients would progress to ophthalmopathy, the study relied on TCR beta repertoire signatures. To explore V-J signatures that separate ophthalmopathy from hyperthyroidism, a discovery set of about 100 patients was enrolled, consisting of more than 40 with ophthalmopathy and around 60 with stable hyperthyroidism. After sampling, hyperthyroidism patients received methimazole starting at 30 mg daily, and ophthalmopathy patients received high-dose intravenous methylprednisolone. An independent validation cohort comprised 18 hyperthyroidism patients and about 16 patients who later progressed from hyperthyroidism to ophthalmopathy. The 95 to 100 discovery patients were randomly split 7:3 into training and test sets. Broad study findings and their caveats: Among expanded thyroid clonotypes with frequency above 0.001, most also showed up in blood, which suggests that blood repertoires may reflect the thyroid immune response. In validation, the model predicted ophthalmopathy progression with less than 71% sensitivity and around 72% specificity; fewer than 15 predicted patients were CT-confirmed with GO in a median of approximately six months. Ophthalmopathy was separated from stable hyperthyroidism by the 13-signature model with roughly 87% sensitivity and less than 82% specificity in cross-validation and with 80%/75% in the test set. No statistical method was used to predetermine the sample size, and group allocation was not hidden from the investigators.

For repertoire sequencing, the TCR beta CDR3 regions were amplified from RNA transcripts. The first round of RT-PCR was done with HTBI primers and the Qiagen OneStep RT-PCR kit, and was followed by a second round of multiplex PCR, then size selection and purification. Libraries were sequenced paired-end with 100 bp reads on an Illumina HiSeq2000. Per the source publication's procedure: Reads were processed with SOAPnuke, discarding reads with adapters, uncalled bases, mean Phred below 15, or no exact constant-primer or identifier match. COPE v1.2.5 was used to merge the high-quality paired reads. Unique nucleotide sequences were defined as clonotypes and aligned to IMGT TRB V, D and J references using MiTCR v1.1. The analysis was limited to V-J combinations with a frequency above 0.0001, which together covered approximately 99% of the repertoires. A TCR clonal expansion and chaos score per V-J combination was defined as the ratio of F50 clonal expansion to chaos observed in the TCRdist matrix. Features were reduced by Welch's t-statistics and random forest to over 10 V-J combinations, which fed a naive Bayes classifier. The similarity between thyroid and blood repertoires was quantified using the Morisita-Horn index. The public reads were reanalyzed by TCRdb: fastp trimming at Q25, MiXCR alignment, in-frame beta chains only. Duplicate CDR3 protein sequences are folded into a single record with the most common DNA and genes. None of the V and J calls come from the authors' own analysis; TCRdb made them. This sample comprises over 200,000 distinct CDR3 sequences, approximately 29% of them detected only once. The ten largest clonotypes hold about 9.3% of the sample.

V loses 0 bases of germline sequence and J loses 1 base, and the interval between the two ends is 7 bases. From its cysteine to its phenylalanine, the CDR3 spans 14 amino acids. The sequence is cut down to CDR3 DNA, 42 bases in frame from base 1. The germline V gene provides CDR1 SGDLS and CDR2 YYNGEE. The ophthalmopathy patients had moderately to severely active disease, with a Clinical Activity Score of 3 or higher, a NOSPECS grade of 4 or higher, and a disease duration of less than 3 months. Anyone with other autoimmune diseases, uncontrolled infections, pregnancy or lactation was excluded from the study. Clinical symptoms, serum thyroxine, TRAb, thyroid ultrasound and orbital computed tomography formed the basis of the diagnosis. Using Ficoll-Paque density gradient centrifugation, PBMCs were isolated from 8.5 to 10 ml of fresh peripheral blood. Total RNA was extracted using Trizol reagent, and RNA quality was checked on an Agilent 2100 Bioanalyzer.

The sample consisted of peripheral blood. The rearrangement combines TRBV9 with TRBJ1-2; no D gene call is confident. The clonotype was recovered from a man aged 50 to 59 with Graves' ophthalmopathy. Donor details come from another sample of the same person, matched by shared clones. DNA sequence: TGTGCCAGCAGCGTAGGGCCTAGTAACTATGGCTACACCTTC. It codes for CASSVGPSNYGYTF. Where the CDR3 stops, the reference TRBV9 and TRBJ1-2 genes take over; the full variable domain is DSGVTQTPKHLITATGQRVTLRCSPRSGDLSVYWYQQSLDQGLQFLIQYYNGEERAKGNILERFSAQQFPDLHSELNLSSLELGDSALYFCASSVGPSNYGYTFGSGTRLTVV.